The source of this T cell receptor beta chain is a study of tumor-infiltrating lymphocytes in primary liver carcinoma. Study-level results: Tumor top-250-clone fractions significantly exceeded those of blood (p = 0.039). Tumor region pairs outstripped tumor-adjacent and tumor-blood pairs in overlap.

Co-extracting RNA and DNA was done with 20-30 mg of unsorted bulk tissue as input. Patients' primary liver carcinoma was surgically resected. Chronic HBV infection was present, with no prior treatment. Germline V gives CDR1 SGHDT, CDR2 YYEEEE. This CDR3 comprises 12 residues. Starting material of 450 to 500 ng total RNA yielded TCR beta cDNA via a constant-region primer. Three rounds of nested multiplex PCR with slightly modified ARM-PCR produced TCR beta libraries. TRBV1-TRBV30 forward primers and a C-beta reverse primer were used in the first two PCR rounds, which each ran for 9 to 10 cycles. TCRdb reprocessed the multiplex PCR reads with MiXCR, giving one entry per CDR3 protein. The repertoire has fewer than 75,000 distinct CDR3 sequences, about 71% of them found once; the top ten carry around 44%. About this clonotype: Its cognate antigen is unknown. At one end the junction does not follow the germline gene, possibly because of a read error.

This chain joins TRBV5-6 and TRBJ2-7; D is possibly TRBD2 (6 bases). The material sequenced was liver tumor tissue from sampling region 4. As to subset: tumor region T4, right-lateral pole. The sequence was obtained from a middle-aged man with primary liver carcinoma and hepatitis B virus infection. As DNA, the CDR3 is TGTGCAAGCAGCCTGGAGGGTGGCGAGCAGTACTTC. It codes for CASSLEGGEQYF.